A single sample is the source of the 8 T cell receptor beta chains below, sequenced in a study of blood T cells in healthy people across ages. Next came a second PCR, run for about 6 to 11 cycles, which used a sample-barcoded 5' primer along with a J-beta primer mix. TCRdb analysed the 5' RACE reads with MiXCR anew, one entry per CDR3 protein. The sample includes some 900,000 distinct CDR3 sequences, 45% to 50% of them seen just once. Sequencing input: blood. All receptors come from a man in his thirties or forties in good health.

J is TRBJ2-7 and V is TRBV20-1; TRBD2 matches 9 bases. The CDR3 spans 14 residues. From germline, CDR1 is DFQATT and CDR2 SNEGSKA (reference sequence). V lost 6 bases, J lost 3 bases, and 9 bases stayed unmatched. The CDR3 loop is CSAHTGTSFYEQYF. In DNA, the CDR3 is TGCAGTGCCCACACTGGGACTAGCTTCTACGAGCAGTACTTC.

The gene calls are TRBV4-1 and TRBJ2-7; unclear D gene. Germline V CDR1 and CDR2: MGHRA, YSYEKL. This CDR3 is built from 15 residues. V was trimmed by 0 bases and J by 2 bases, leaving 11 bases between them. CDR3 protein: CASSQDVAVTYEQYF. The DNA of the CDR3 is TGCGCCAGCAGCCAAGATGTAGCCGTGACCTACGAGCAGTACTTC.

The V call is TRBV7-2, the J call TRBJ2-5, with 10 bases lining up with TRBD2. J gave up 0 bases and V 0 bases, and 1 base lay outside the gene matches. CDR1 is SGHTA, CDR2 FQGNSA, per germline. The length of the CDR3 is 16 residues. The DNA for the CDR3 is TGTGCCAGCAGCTTAGCCGGACTAGCGGACCAAGAGACCCAGTACTTC. Amino acids: CASSLAGLADQETQYF.

The V call is TRBV5-1, the J call TRBJ2-3, with a tentative D call TRBD2 (6 bases). V was clipped by 5 bases and J by 4 bases, with 17 bases between them. Per germline, CDR1 SGHRS and CDR2 YFSETQ. The CDR3 extends over 15 amino acids. The CDR3 coding sequence is TGCGCCAGCAGGCCTCCGGGGCGGGGCTCAGATACGCAGTATTTT. The encoded protein is CASRPPGRGSDTQYF. Full variable domain (rest looked up from reference TRBV5-1 and TRBJ2-3): KAGVTQTPRYLIKTRGQQVTLSCSPISGHRSVSWYQQTPGQGLQFLFEYFSETQRNKGNFPGRFSGRQFSNSRSEMNVSTLELGDSALYLCASRPPGRGSDTQYFGPGTRLTVL.

This clonotype was seen a few times. The genes are TRBV7-2 and TRBJ2-1; D may match TRBD1 or TRBD2 (5 bases each). Germline CDR1 reads SGHTA; CDR2 reads FQGNSA. Trimming took 1 base from V and 2 from J, leaving 12 bases between them. This CDR3 is built from 16 residues. The chain's CDR3 is CASSLVGADTYNEQFF. In nucleotides, the CDR3 is TGTGCCAGCAGCTTAGTCGGGGCCGATACCTACAATGAGCAGTTCTTC. The whole variable domain, remainder taken from reference TRBV7-2 and TRBJ2-1, is GAGVSQSPSNKVTEKGKDVELRCDPISGHTALYWYRQSLGQGLEFLIYFQGNSAPDKSGLPSDRFSAERTGGSVSTLTIQRTQQEDSAVYLCASSLVGADTYNEQFFGPGTRLTVL.

The sample holds one count of this clonotype. The chain couples TRBV24-1 to TRBJ2-1, with 8 bases fitting TRBD2. TRBJ2-7 explains the end of the DNA better; the J call may be wrong. This CDR3 is built from 16 residues. The germline V gene encodes CDR1 KGHDR and CDR2 SFDVKD. CDR3 nucleotide sequence: TGTGCCACCAGTGATTTGAGTAGCGGGGCCTACAATGAGCAGTACTTC. It is translated as CATSDLSSGAYNEQYF.

This clonotype was seen a single time. The rearrangement uses TRBV3-1 and TRBJ2-3; D uncertain. Germline loops: CDR1 LGHDT, CDR2 YNNKEL (reference sequence). The CDR3 totals 16 residues. Trimming left V 2 bases short and J 8 bases short, with 20 bases between. CDR3 protein: CASSQNLASLAGTQYF. The DNA for the CDR3 is TGTGCCAGCAGCCAAAATTTAGCCTCTCTGGCAGGTACGCAGTATTTT.

This chain connects TRBV5-6 to TRBJ1-1, with D unresolved. V gave up 1 base and J gave up 0 bases, with 7 bases separating them. Germline CDR1 is SGHDT and CDR2 is YYEEEE. The CDR3 is 14 amino acids. The CDR3 here is CASSLIGLNTEAFF. For the CDR3, the DNA is TGTGCCAGCAGCTTGATCGGGTTGAACACTGAAGCTTTCTTT. Complete variable domain (other parts from reference TRBV5-6 and TRBJ1-1): DAGVTQSPTHLIKTRGQQVTLRCSPKSGHDTVSWYQQALGQGPQFIFQYYEEEERQRGNFPDRFSGHQFPNYSSELNVNALLLGDSALYLCASSLIGLNTEAFFGQGTRLTVV.